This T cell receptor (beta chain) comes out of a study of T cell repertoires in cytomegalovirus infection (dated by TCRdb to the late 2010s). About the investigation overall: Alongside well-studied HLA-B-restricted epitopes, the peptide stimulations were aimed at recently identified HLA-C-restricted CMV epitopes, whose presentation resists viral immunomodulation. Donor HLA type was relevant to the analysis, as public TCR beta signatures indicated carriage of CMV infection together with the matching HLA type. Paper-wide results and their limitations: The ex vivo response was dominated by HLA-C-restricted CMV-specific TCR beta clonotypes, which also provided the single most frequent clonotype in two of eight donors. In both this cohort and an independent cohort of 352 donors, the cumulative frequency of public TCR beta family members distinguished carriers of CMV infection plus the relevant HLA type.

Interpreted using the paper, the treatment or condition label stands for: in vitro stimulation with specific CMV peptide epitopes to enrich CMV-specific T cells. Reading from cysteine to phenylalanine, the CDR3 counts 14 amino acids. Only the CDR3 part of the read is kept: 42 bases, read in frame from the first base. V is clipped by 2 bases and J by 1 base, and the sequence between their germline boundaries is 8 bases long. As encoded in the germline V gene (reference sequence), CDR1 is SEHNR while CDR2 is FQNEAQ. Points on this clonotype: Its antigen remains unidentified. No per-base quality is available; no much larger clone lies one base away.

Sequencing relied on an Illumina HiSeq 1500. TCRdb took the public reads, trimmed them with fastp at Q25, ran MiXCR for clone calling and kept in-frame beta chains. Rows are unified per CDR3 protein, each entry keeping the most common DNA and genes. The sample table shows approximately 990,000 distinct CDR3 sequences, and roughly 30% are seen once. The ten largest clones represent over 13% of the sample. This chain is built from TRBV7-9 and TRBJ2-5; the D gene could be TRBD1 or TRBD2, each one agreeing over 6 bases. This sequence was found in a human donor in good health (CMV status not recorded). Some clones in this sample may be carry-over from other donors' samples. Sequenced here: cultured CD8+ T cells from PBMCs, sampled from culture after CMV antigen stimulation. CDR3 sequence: CASSLSGAQETQYF. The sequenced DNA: TGTGCCAGCAGCTTATCGGGGGCCCAAGAGACCCAGTACTTC.